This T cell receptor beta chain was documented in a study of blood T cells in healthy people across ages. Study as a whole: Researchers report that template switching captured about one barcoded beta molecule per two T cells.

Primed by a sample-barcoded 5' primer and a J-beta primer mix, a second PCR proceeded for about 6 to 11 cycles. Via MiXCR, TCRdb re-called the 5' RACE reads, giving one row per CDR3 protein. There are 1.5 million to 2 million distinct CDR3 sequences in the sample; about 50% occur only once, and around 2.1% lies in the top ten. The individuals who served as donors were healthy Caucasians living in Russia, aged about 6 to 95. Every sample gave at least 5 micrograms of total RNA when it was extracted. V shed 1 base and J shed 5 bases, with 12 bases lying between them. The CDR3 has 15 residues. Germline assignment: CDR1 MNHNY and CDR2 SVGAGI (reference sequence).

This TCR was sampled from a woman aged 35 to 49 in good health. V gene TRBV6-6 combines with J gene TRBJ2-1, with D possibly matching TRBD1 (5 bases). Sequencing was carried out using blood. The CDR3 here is CASSYLYLTDNEQFF. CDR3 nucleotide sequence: TGTGCCAGCAGTTACTTGTACTTGACAGACAATGAGCAGTTCTTC.